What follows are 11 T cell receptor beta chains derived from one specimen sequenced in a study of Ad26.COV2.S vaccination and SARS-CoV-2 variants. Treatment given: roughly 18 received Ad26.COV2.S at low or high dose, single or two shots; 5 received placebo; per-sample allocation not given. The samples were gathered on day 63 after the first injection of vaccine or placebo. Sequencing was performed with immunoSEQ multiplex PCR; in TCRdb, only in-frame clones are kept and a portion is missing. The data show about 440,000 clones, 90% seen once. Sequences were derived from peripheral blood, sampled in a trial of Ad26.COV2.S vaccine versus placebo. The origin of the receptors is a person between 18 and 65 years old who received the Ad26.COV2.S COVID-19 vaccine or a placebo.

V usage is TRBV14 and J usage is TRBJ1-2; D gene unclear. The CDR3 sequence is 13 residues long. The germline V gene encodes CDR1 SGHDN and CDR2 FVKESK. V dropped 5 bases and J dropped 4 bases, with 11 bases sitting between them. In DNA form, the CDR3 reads TGTGCCAGCAGCGAAGCCCAGGTCTATGGCTACACCTTC. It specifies CASSEAQVYGYTF. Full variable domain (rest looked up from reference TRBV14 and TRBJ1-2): EAGVTQFPSHSVIEKGQTVTLRCDPISGHDNLYWYRRVMGKEIKFLLHFVKESKQDESGMPNNRFLAERTGGTYSTLKVQPAELEDSGVYFCASSEAQVYGYTFGSGTRLTVV.

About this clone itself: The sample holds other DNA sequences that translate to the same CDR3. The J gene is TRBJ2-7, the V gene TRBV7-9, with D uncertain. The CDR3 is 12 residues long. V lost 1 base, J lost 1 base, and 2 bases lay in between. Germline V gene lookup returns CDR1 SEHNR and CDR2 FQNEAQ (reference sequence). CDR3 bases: TGTGCCAGCAGCTTAGGATCCTACGAGCAGTACTTC. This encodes CASSLGSYEQYF.

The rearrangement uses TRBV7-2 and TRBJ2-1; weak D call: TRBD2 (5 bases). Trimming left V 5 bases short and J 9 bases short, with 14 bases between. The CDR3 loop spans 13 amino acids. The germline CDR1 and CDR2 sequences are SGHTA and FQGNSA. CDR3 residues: CASSPYLEGEQFF. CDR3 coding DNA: TGTGCCAGCAGCCCATACCTAGAGGGTGAGCAGTTCTTC.

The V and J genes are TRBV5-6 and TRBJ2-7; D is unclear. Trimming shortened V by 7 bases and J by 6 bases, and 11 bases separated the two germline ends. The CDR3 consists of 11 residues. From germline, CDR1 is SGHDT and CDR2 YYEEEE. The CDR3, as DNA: TGTGCCAGCGGCGCGACGGGCGAGCAGTACTTC. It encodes CASGATGEQYF.

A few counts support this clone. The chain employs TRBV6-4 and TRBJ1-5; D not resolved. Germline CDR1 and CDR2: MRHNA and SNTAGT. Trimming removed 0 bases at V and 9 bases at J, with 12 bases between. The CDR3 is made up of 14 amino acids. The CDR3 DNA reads TGTGCCAGCAGTGACTCTACGGGCTCAGGGCCCCAGCATTTT. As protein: CASSDSTGSGPQHF.

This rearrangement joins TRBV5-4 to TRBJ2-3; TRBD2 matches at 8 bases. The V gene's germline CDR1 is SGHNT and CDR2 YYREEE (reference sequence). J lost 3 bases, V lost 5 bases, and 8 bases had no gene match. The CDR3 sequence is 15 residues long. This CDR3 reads CASRWGGRMTDTQYF. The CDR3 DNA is TGTGCCAGCAGATGGGGCGGGAGGATGACAGATACGCAGTATTTT. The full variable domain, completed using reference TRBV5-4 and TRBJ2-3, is ETGVTQSPTHLIKTRGQQVTLRCSSQSGHNTVSWYQQALGQGPQFIFQYYREEENGRGNFPPRFSGLQFPNYSSELNVNALELDDSALYLCASRWGGRMTDTQYFGPGTRLTVL.

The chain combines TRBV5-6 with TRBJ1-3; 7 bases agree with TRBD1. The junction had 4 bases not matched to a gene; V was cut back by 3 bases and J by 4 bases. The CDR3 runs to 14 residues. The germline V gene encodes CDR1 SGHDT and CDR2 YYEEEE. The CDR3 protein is CASSSTGPGNTIYF. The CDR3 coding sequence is TGTGCCAGCAGCTCGACAGGGCCAGGAAACACCATATATTTT.

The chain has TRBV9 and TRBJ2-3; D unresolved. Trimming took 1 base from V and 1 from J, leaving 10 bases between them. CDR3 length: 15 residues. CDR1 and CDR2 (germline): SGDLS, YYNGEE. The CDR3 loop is CASSVRVSRTDTQYF. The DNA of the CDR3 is TGTGCCAGCAGCGTACGAGTCAGCCGCACAGATACGCAGTATTTT.

In DNA form, the CDR3 reads TGTGCCAGCTCACCAGGGACTACATACAATGAGCAGTTCTTC. Its translation is CASSPGTTYNEQFF. The rearrangement joins TRBV18 to TRBJ2-1; 7 bases align to TRBD2. V trimming: 2 bases; J trimming: 4 bases; junction bases outside the gene matches: 2. The CDR3 totals 14 residues. Germline lookup yields CDR1 KGHSH and CDR2 LQKENI.

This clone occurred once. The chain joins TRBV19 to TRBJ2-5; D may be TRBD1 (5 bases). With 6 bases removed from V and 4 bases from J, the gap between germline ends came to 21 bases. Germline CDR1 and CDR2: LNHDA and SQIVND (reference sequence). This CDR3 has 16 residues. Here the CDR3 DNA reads TGTGCCAGTAGCCCAATGGGCGGCAGGGTCGGAGAGACCCAGTACTTC. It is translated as CASSPMGGRVGETQYF.

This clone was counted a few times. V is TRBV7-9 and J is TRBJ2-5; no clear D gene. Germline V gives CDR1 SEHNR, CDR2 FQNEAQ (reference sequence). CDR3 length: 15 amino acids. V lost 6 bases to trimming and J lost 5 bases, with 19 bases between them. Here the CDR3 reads CASSQQLSLGETQYF. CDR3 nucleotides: TGTGCCAGCAGTCAACAACTCTCCCTGGGGGAGACCCAGTACTTC.